The subject of this entry is one TCR beta chain. The authors' processing: Nucleated cell number was recorded as an estimate derived from reference gene primer amplification. Sequenced by immunoSEQ multiplex PCR; TCRdb stores in-frame clones only, minus some. The V and J calls and clone size come from that table; D and trimming were worked out from the DNA. The sample holds roughly 64,000 clones; more than 65% are singletons and the top ten take 4% to 5.5%. The CDR3 totals 13 residues. Germline CDR1 and CDR2: MNHEY and SVGEGT. The V gene lost 5 bases and the J gene lost 1 base, with 8 bases spanning the gap. The data were taken from a study of blood T cell repertoires in COVID-19. Study in general: Donors in the United States, Italy and Spain gave samples during acute or convalescent COVID-19. T cells, B-cell-depleted T cells, or PBMCs supplied cDNA or gDNA.

The sequence came from a human donor in a cohort sampled during active COVID-19. The sequenced sample was peripheral blood. The chain is built from TRBV6-2 or TRBV6-3 and TRBJ2-5, with D possibly TRBD2 on 6 matching bases. The CDR3 spells CASSPGVQETQYF. CDR3 bases: TGTGCCAGCAGTCCGGGGGTCCAAGAGACCCAGTACTTC.